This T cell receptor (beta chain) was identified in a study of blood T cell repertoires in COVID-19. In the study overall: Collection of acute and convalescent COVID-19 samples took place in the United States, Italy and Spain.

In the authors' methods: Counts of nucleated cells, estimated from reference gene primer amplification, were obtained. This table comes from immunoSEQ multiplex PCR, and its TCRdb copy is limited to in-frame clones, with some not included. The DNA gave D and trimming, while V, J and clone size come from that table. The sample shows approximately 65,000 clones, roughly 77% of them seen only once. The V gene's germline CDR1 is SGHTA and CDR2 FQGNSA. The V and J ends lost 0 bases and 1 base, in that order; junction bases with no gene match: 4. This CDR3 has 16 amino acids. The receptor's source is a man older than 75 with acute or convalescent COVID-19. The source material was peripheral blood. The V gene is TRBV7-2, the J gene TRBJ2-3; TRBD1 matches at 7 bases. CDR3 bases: TGTGCCAGCAGCTTAGCAGGGGGCGCTGGCACAGATACGCAGTATTTT. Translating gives CASSLAGGAGTDTQYF. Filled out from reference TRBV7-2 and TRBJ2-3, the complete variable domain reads GAGVSQSPSNKVTEKGKDVELRCDPISGHTALYWYRQSLGQGLEFLIYFQGNSAPDKSGLPSDRFSAERTGGSVSTLTIQRTQQEDSAVYLCASSLAGGAGTDTQYFGPGTRLTVL.